A selection of T cell receptor beta chains follows, all from one sample in a study of blood T cell repertoires in COVID-19. The data were produced by immunoSEQ multiplex PCR, yet TCRdb's version contains in-frame clones alone and is incomplete. This sample has fewer than 250,000 clones, with 75% to 85% found just once. What was sequenced was PBMCs or T cells enriched from blood (not recorded which). These receptors were taken from a woman aged 40 to 49 with acute COVID-19. CDR3s include the opening cysteine and the closing phenylalanine or tryptophan. D genes are given only for firm matches. Not every row has a clone size; where given, it reads once, few, many or a size class.

D	V	size	J	CDR3	DNA
.	TRBV7-9	.	TRBJ1-5	CASTREGNQPQHF	TGTGCCAGCACCAGGGAGGGAAATCAGCCCCAGCATTTT
.	TRBV27	.	TRBJ2-5	CASKTQGRETQYF	TGTGCCAGCAAGACACAGGGCAGAGAGACCCAGTACTTC
TRBD1	TRBV5-4	.	TRBJ1-1	CASSPQQGRGTEAFF	TGTGCCAGCAGCCCTCAACAGGGGCGAGGGACTGAAGCTTTCTTT
TRBD1	TRBV27	.	TRBJ1-2	CASSLRTGGRDYGYTF	TGTGCCAGCAGTCTGCGAACAGGGGGCCGAGACTATGGCTACACCTTC
.	TRBV7-6	.	TRBJ2-2	CASSLAASSTGELFF	TGTGCCAGCAGCTTAGCGGCTAGCAGCACCGGGGAGCTGTTTTTT
TRBD1	TRBV6-1	.	TRBJ1-5	CASSEGGQGAQPQHF	TGTGCCAGCAGTGAAGGCGGACAGGGGGCTCAGCCCCAGCATTTT
TRBD1	TRBV6-6	.	TRBJ1-4	CASSYNSAGGAEKLFF	TGTGCCAGCAGTTACAATAGCGCAGGGGGCGCCGAAAAACTGTTTTTT
TRBD1	TRBV24-1	.	TRBJ2-2	CATSDTGQPTGELFF	TGTGCCACCAGTGATACGGGACAGCCCACCGGGGAGCTGTTTTTT
.	TRBV6-5	.	TRBJ2-1	CASRGAGGNNEQFF	TGTGCCAGCAGGGGAGCGGGCGGTAACAATGAGCAGTTCTTC
.	TRBV5-4	.	TRBJ2-2	CASSLVGDSGELFF	TGTGCCAGCAGCTTGGTCGGGGACTCTGGGGAGCTGTTTTTT
TRBD2	TRBV5-4	.	TRBJ2-5	CASSPTSAYQETQYF	TGTGCCAGCAGCCCAACTAGCGCGTACCAAGAGACCCAGTACTTC
TRBD1	TRBV12-3/TRBV12-4	.	TRBJ1-2	CASTTTGFGYTF	TGTGCCAGCACTACGACAGGGTTTGGCTACACCTTC
TRBD1	TRBV7-3	.	TRBJ1-1	CASSSTGVGNTEAFF	TGTGCCAGCAGCTCGACAGGGGTAGGGAACACTGAAGCTTTCTTT
.	TRBV7-9	.	TRBJ1-2	CAGSMPGSAYGYTF	TGTGCCGGTTCTATGCCAGGCTCTGCCTATGGCTACACCTTC
TRBD1	TRBV7-9	.	TRBJ2-5	CASSRGQGGETQYF	TGTGCCAGCAGCCGCGGACAGGGCGGTGAGACCCAGTACTTC
.	TRBV3-1/TRBV3-2	once	TRBJ1-6	CASSSPQGPGRSPLHF	TGTGCCAGCAGCAGCCCTCAGGGGCCAGGAAGGTCACCCCTCCACTTT
.	TRBV30	.	TRBJ1-4	CAWSRGEKLFF	TGTGCCTGGAGTCGCGGAGAAAAACTGTTTTTT
.	TRBV18	.	TRBJ1-2	CASSPNNPHYGYTF	TGTGCCAGCTCACCAAACAATCCCCATTATGGCTACACCTTC
.	TRBV5-4	.	TRBJ1-5	CASSFYGNQPQHF	TGTGCCAGCAGCTTTTATGGCAATCAGCCCCAGCATTTT
.	TRBV15	.	TRBJ1-4	CATSETDLMQKLFF	TGTGCCACCTCGGAGACAGATTTAATGCAAAAACTGTTTTTT
.	TRBV19	.	TRBJ1-2	CASRQQGRSYGYTF	TGTGCCAGTAGACAACAGGGAAGGAGCTATGGCTACACCTTC
.	TRBV7-9	.	TRBJ2-3	CASSWRRVTDTQYF	TGTGCCAGCAGCTGGAGGAGGGTCACAGATACGCAGTATTTT
.	TRBV18	.	TRBJ2-6	CASSGVSGANVLTF	TGTGCCAGCTCAGGAGTCTCTGGGGCCAACGTCCTGACTTTC
.	TRBV6-1	.	TRBJ2-1	CASSEMGGSYNEQFF	TGTGCCAGCAGTGAAATGGGCGGGTCCTACAATGAGCAGTTCTTC
.	TRBV12-2	.	TRBJ1-4	CASRLATGPEKLFF	TGTGCAAGTCGCTTAGCTACAGGGCCCGAAAAACTGTTTTTT
.	TRBV2	.	TRBJ1-2	CASNGGYGYTF	TGTGCCAGCAATGGAGGTTATGGCTACACCTTC
TRBD1	TRBV4-2	.	TRBJ1-1	CASSPKGGQGYEAFF	TGTGCCAGCAGCCCCAAGGGGGGACAGGGGTATGAAGCTTTCTTT
TRBD2	TRBV7-2	.	TRBJ2-7	CASRIGTSISYEQYF	TGTGCCAGCAGAATCGGGACTAGCATTTCCTACGAGCAGTACTTC
TRBD1	TRBV28	.	TRBJ1-6	CASSPGTGADSPLHF	TGTGCCAGCAGTCCAGGGACAGGGGCAGATTCACCCCTCCACTTT
TRBD1	TRBV6-1	.	TRBJ1-6	CASSEAGRTGGGSPLHF	TGTGCCAGCAGTGAAGCGGGGAGGACAGGTGGGGGTTCACCCCTCCACTTT
TRBD1	TRBV7-2	.	TRBJ2-1	CASSLGQGSYNEQFF	TGTGCCAGCAGCCTTGGACAGGGGTCCTACAATGAGCAGTTCTTC
TRBD1	TRBV27	.	TRBJ1-4	CASSLEGTGGEKLFF	TGTGCCAGCAGTCTAGAGGGGACAGGGGGAGAGAAACTGTTTTTT
.	TRBV7-9	.	TRBJ1-2	CASSLGGQGYTF	TGTGCCAGCAGCTTAGGTGGACAGGGCTACACCTTC
TRBD1	TRBV11-3	.	TRBJ2-3	CASSQEQGADTQYF	TGTGCCAGCAGTCAGGAACAGGGGGCAGATACGCAGTATTTT
TRBD1	TRBV6-5	.	TRBJ1-1	CASSQQGLNTEAFF	TGTGCCAGCAGCCAACAGGGGTTGAACACTGAAGCTTTCTTT
.	TRBV18	few	TRBJ1-5	CASSRTGQNNQPQHF	TGTGCCAGCTCACGGACGGGACAAAACAATCAGCCCCAGCATTTT
.	TRBV5-6	.	TRBJ1-2	CASSHRDGYAF	TGTGCCAGCAGCCACAGGGATGGCTACGCCTTC
.	TRBV10-3	few	TRBJ2-1	CAISPSLAVSSYNEQFF	TGTGCCATCAGTCCCTCGTTAGCGGTGAGCTCCTACAATGAGCAGTTCTTC
TRBD2	TRBV28	.	TRBJ2-5	CASRRLAGGPGETQYF	TGTGCCAGCAGGCGACTAGCGGGGGGGCCCGGGGAGACCCAGTACTTC
TRBD2	TRBV3-1/TRBV3-2	.	TRBJ2-1	CASSQDLASGGGEQFF	TGTGCCAGCAGCCAAGACTTGGCTAGCGGGGGGGGTGAGCAGTTCTTC
TRBD1	TRBV30	.	TRBJ2-7	CAWTRQGVYEQYF	TGTGCCTGGACCCGACAGGGAGTCTACGAGCAGTACTTC
TRBD1	TRBV6-5	once	TRBJ2-2	CASRTTGGAGELFF	TGTGCCAGCAGGACAACAGGGGGCGCCGGGGAGCTGTTTTTT
.	TRBV19	.	TRBJ1-4	CASSWEAGATNEKLFF	TGTGCCAGTAGCTGGGAGGCCGGAGCAACTAATGAAAAACTGTTTTTT
TRBD1	TRBV11-1	.	TRBJ1-1	CASSLRGLQNTEAFF	TGTGCCAGCAGCCTTAGGGGGCTCCAGAACACTGAAGCTTTCTTT
.	TRBV14	many	TRBJ1-2	CASTTVDSRGYTF	TGTGCCAGCACCACAGTGGACAGTCGCGGCTACACCTTC
TRBD2	TRBV10-1	.	TRBJ2-2	CASSSSGGRTGELFF	TGCGCCAGCAGTTCTAGCGGGGGGCGGACCGGGGAGCTGTTTTTT
TRBD2	TRBV5-1	.	TRBJ2-7	CASSLATGGNEQYF	TGCGCCAGCAGCTTGGCGACGGGGGGGAACGAGCAGTACTTC
.	TRBV6-5	.	TRBJ1-2	CASSYGPEGGLRGYTF	TGTGCCAGCAGTTACGGTCCCGAGGGAGGATTAAGGGGCTACACCTTC
.	TRBV5-1	.	TRBJ1-5	CASSLGDTNNQPQHF	TGCGCCAGCAGCTTGGGAGACACGAACAATCAGCCCCAGCATTTT
.	TRBV10-3	few	TRBJ1-2	CAISEHSSASYGYTF	TGTGCCATCAGTGAGCACAGCTCCGCCTCCTATGGCTACACCTTC
TRBD2	TRBV2	.	TRBJ2-1	CASSEDRGLAGIVSYNEQFF	TGTGCCAGCAGTGAGGACAGAGGACTAGCGGGAATTGTATCCTACAATGAGCAGTTCTTC
.	TRBV6-5	.	TRBJ1-1	CASNNRVDEAFF	TGTGCCAGCAACAACAGGGTAGATGAAGCTTTCTTT
.	TRBV20-1	once	TRBJ2-7	CSAYTSQGQYF	TGCAGTGCTTATACTTCACAGGGGCAGTACTTC
TRBD2	TRBV10-3	.	TRBJ2-1	CAIKGTSGVFSYNEQFF	TGTGCCATCAAAGGGACTAGCGGGGTTTTTTCCTACAATGAGCAGTTCTTC